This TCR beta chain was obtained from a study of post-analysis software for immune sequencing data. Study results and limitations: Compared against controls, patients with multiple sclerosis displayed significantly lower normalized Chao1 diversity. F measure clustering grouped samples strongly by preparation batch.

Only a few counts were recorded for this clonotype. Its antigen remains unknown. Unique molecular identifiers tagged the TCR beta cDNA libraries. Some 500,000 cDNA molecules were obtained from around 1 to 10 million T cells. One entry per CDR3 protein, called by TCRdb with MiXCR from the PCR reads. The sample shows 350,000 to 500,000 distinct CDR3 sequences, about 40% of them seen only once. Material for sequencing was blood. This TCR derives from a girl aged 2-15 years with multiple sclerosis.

The CDR3 spells CASSPAQGTKNIQYF. The CDR3 DNA reads as TGTGCCAGCTCACCAGCCCAGGGGACCAAAAACATTCAGTACTTC. The V and J genes are TRBV18 and TRBJ2-4, with a possible D match to TRBD1 (6 bases). CDR1 KGHSH and CDR2 LQKENI come from the germline V gene. The CDR3 runs to 15 residues. Trimming stripped 2 bases from V and 2 bases from J, with 10 bases between.